What follows are 21 T cell receptor beta chains derived from one specimen sequenced in a study of identical twins. MiXCR, applied by TCRdb to the 5' RACE reads, yields one record per CDR3 protein. This sample carries more than 650,000 distinct CDR3 sequences, around 6% of them seen once, and the ten largest clones take 1.5% to 2%. Sequenced sample: naive T cells sorted from blood. The source of these receptors is a man aged 18 to 29 in good health.

There are a few counts of this clonotype. The rearrangement links TRBV2 to TRBJ2-3; 7 bases fit TRBD1. Germline lookup yields CDR1 SNHLY and CDR2 FYNNEI. There are 14 residues in the CDR3. The V segment lost 3 bases and the J segment 3 bases; nucleotides outside the gene matches: 3. CDR3 sequence (DNA): TGTGCCAGCAGTGATAGGGGGCAGACAGATACGCAGTATTTT. It translates to CASSDRGQTDTQYF.

There are many counts of this clonotype. DNA for the CDR3: TGTGCCAGCAGCCCCCCGGGGAGAAACACCATATATTTT. Translated, it gives CASSPPGRNTIYF. This rearrangement joins TRBV7-3 to TRBJ1-3; D gene uncertain. CDR3 length: 13 residues. Germline values: CDR1 SGHTA, CDR2 FQGTGA. V lost 5 bases, J lost 5 bases, and 10 bases lay in between.

The J gene is TRBJ2-4, the V gene TRBV12-3 or TRBV12-4, with 7 bases aligning to TRBD2. The CDR3 is 15 residues long. J lost 8 bases, V lost 2 bases, and 9 bases had no gene match. The CDR3 region has the DNA TGTGCCAGCAGTTTACGCGACTGGGAGGGACACATTCAGTACTTC. Protein product: CASSLRDWEGHIQYF.

This clonotype was counted between two and nine times. This chain links TRBV6-2 or TRBV6-3 with TRBJ2-4; 9 bases are shared with TRBD1. V was pared by 7 bases and J by 5 bases, with 9 bases of the junction left unmatched. CDR3 length equals 15 residues. CDR1 and CDR2 from the germline V gene are MNHEY and SVGEGT. The CDR3 is CASNANRGRENIQYF. The CDR3 DNA follows: TGTGCCAGCAATGCCAACAGGGGGCGGGAAAACATTCAGTACTTC.

This clonotype was counted at least ten times. The CDR3 here is CASSYDRGNQPQHF. In DNA form, the CDR3 reads TGTGCCAGCAGTTACGACAGGGGCAATCAGCCCCAGCATTTT. The chain couples TRBV6-5 to TRBJ1-5; 7 bases agree with TRBD1. J was trimmed by 2 bases and V by 2 bases; bases with no gene match: 0. The CDR3 spans 14 residues. Germline CDR1 is MNHEY and CDR2 is SVGAGI.

The CDR3 bases are TGTGCCAGCAGCCCTAGGCTAGCGGCACTCACAGATACGCAGTATTTT. Protein: CASSPRLAALTDTQYF. The chain combines TRBV14 with TRBJ2-3; TRBD2 matches 7 bases. Trimming cost V 4 bases and J 2 bases; bases outside gene matches: 9. CDR1 and CDR2 from the germline V gene are SGHDN and FVKESK. This CDR3 contains 16 residues.

This clonotype occurred many times. The gene calls are TRBV18 and TRBJ2-1; D not resolved. The V end was cut by 5 bases, the J end by 10 bases, with 18 bases between. The CDR3 sequence is 14 residues long. From germline, CDR1 is KGHSH and CDR2 LQKENI. CDR3 loop: CASSSLIKAQEQFF. CDR3 coding DNA: TGTGCCAGCTCATCTCTTATAAAGGCCCAGGAGCAGTTCTTC.

In nucleotides, the CDR3 is TGTGCAAGTCGCTTGATCCGGGACAGAAAAACTGAAGCTTTCTTT. Translating it yields CASRLIRDRKTEAFF. This rearrangement joins TRBV12-2 to TRBJ1-1; the table gives TRBD1 as D, unverified against the DNA. TRBV12-2 is termed a pseudogene. The CDR3 loop spans 15 amino acids.

This clonotype showed up many times. This CDR3 is CASSQSGTGRTDTQYF. The CDR3 bases are TGTGCCAGCAGCCAGTCCGGGACAGGGCGCACAGATACGCAGTATTTT. The chain is built from TRBV3-1 and TRBJ2-3, with 9 bases matching TRBD1. In germline, CDR1 is LGHDT, CDR2 YNNKEL (reference sequence). The junction had 5 bases not matched to a gene; V was cut back by 3 bases and J by 1 base. This CDR3 is 16 amino acids long.

This clonotype was picked up many times. The rearrangement uses TRBV12-3 or TRBV12-4 and TRBJ2-2; D is ambiguous. With 5 bases removed from V and 7 bases from J, the gap between germline ends came to 8 bases. This CDR3 has 12 residues. Here the CDR3 DNA reads TGTGCCAGCAGTCGATCGAGCGGGGAGCTGTTTTTT. This sequence encodes CASSRSSGELFF.

This chain joins TRBV11-2 and TRBJ2-5; unclear D gene. The V end was cut by 2 bases, the J end by 0 bases, with 10 bases between. Germline CDR1 and CDR2: SGHAT and FQNNGV. This CDR3 has 15 residues. The CDR3 region has the DNA TGTGCCAGCAGCTTATTTCGGCTGGACCAAGAGACCCAGTACTTC. Its translation is CASSLFRLDQETQYF.

This sequence joins TRBV20-1 and TRBJ2-3; the match to TRBD2 covers 7 bases. With 4 bases clipped from V and 2 bases from J, the junction kept 6 bases outside the gene matches. Looked up from germline, CDR1 is DFQATT and CDR2 is SNEGSKA (reference sequence). This CDR3 is 14 amino acids long. In nucleotides, the CDR3 is TGCAGTGCTACCGGACTAGGCCCCACAGATACGCAGTATTTT. This codes for CSATGLGPTDTQYF.

This clonotype has more than one count but fewer than ten. The chain links TRBV5-1 to TRBJ2-1; 10 bases are shared with TRBD1. Per germline, CDR1 SGHRS and CDR2 YFSETQ. CDR3 length equals 13 residues. The ends lost 7 bases at V and 5 bases at J; junction bases unmatched: 3. As DNA, the CDR3 is TGCGCCAGCCGCGGACAGGGGGACAATGAGCAGTTCTTC. It yields the protein CASRGQGDNEQFF.

In its sample, this clonotype was seen many times. The V gene is TRBV5-6, the J gene TRBJ2-1; maybe TRBD2 (7 bases). Looked up from germline, CDR1 is SGHDT and CDR2 is YYEEEE. The CDR3 runs 16 residues. The V and J ends lost 0 bases and 3 bases respectively, with 13 bases between them. In DNA form, the CDR3 reads TGTGCCAGCAGCTTGGCTCTCGGGGGGCTCTACAATGAGCAGTTCTTC. Its translation is CASSLALGGLYNEQFF.

This clonotype was seen repeatedly, ten times or more. The chain links TRBV27 to TRBJ2-3, with D unresolved. V was cut by 0 bases and J by 6 bases, with 10 bases left in between. CDR1 and CDR2 (germline): MNHEY, SMNVEV (reference sequence). The length of the CDR3 is 14 residues. The CDR3 here is CASSLSVLGDTQYF. The CDR3 DNA follows: TGTGCCAGCAGTTTATCAGTATTGGGGGATACGCAGTATTTT.

This clonotype was seen many times. J is TRBJ1-1 and V is TRBV20-1; possibly TRBD1 for D (5 bases). The CDR3 length is 15 residues. Germline V CDR1 and CDR2: DFQATT, SNEGSKA (reference sequence). V lost 6 bases and J 0 bases, leaving 17 bases between the germline ends. The CDR3 DNA reads TGCAGTGCCCCTGGGCCCCAGGGCCTGAACACTGAAGCTTTCTTT. Amino acids: CSAPGPQGLNTEAFF.

This clonotype was found many times. The chain recombines TRBV7-9 with TRBJ1-2; no definite D call. CDR3 length equals 10 residues. Germline V lookup: CDR1 SEHNR, CDR2 FQNEAQ (reference sequence). The CDR3 DNA reads as TGTACAAAATCTAACTATGGCTACACCTTC. Protein product: CTKSNYGYTF.

This chain connects TRBV12-3 or TRBV12-4 to TRBJ1-1; the D gene is possibly TRBD1 (5 bases). Trimming removed 7 bases at V and 2 bases at J, with 17 bases between. The CDR3 length is 15 residues. The CDR3 sequence is CASTPATALNTEAFF. The DNA of the CDR3 is TGTGCCAGCACCCCCGCGACAGCCCTTAACACTGAAGCTTTCTTT.

This clonotype was seen ten or more times. This chain connects TRBV20-1 to TRBJ2-3; tentatively, D is TRBD1 or TRBD2 (6 bases each). Germline-derived CDR1 and CDR2 are DFQATT and SNEGSKA (reference sequence). The CDR3 runs to 15 residues. Trimming shortened V by 6 bases and J by 2 bases, and 18 bases separated the two germline ends. CDR3 sequence: CSAHTRGHATDTQYF. CDR3 coding DNA: TGCAGTGCACACACTCGGGGGCATGCCACAGATACGCAGTATTTT.

As to this clonotype: The junction departs from germline at one end; a sequencing error may be responsible. This chain links TRBV14 with TRBJ1-3; no reliable D call. Germline V gives CDR1 SGHDN, CDR2 FVKESK. The CDR3 is made up of 15 amino acids. The CDR3 is CASSHPAGNGNAIYF. The CDR3 bases are TGTGCCAGCAGCCACCCCGCGGGCAATGGAAACGCCATATATTTT.

This clonotype was detected only a few times. The V and J genes are TRBV28 and TRBJ2-3; D may be TRBD2 (6 bases). In germline, CDR1 is MDHEN, CDR2 SYDVKM. V dropped 3 bases and J dropped 2 bases, with 24 bases sitting between them. The CDR3 length is 19 residues. The CDR3: CASSFLSASSAFPTDTQYF. The DNA for the CDR3 is TGTGCCAGCAGTTTCCTCTCCGCCTCTAGCGCGTTCCCCACAGATACGCAGTATTTT. The variable domain in full, with the rest retrieved from reference TRBV28 and TRBJ2-3, is DVKVTQSSRYLVKRTGEKVFLECVQDMDHENMFWYRQDPGLGLRLIYFSYDVKMKEKGDIPEGYSVSREKKERFSLILESASTNQTSMYLCASSFLSASSAFPTDTQYFGPGTRLTVL.